The 18 T cell receptor beta chains in this list originate from one sample, sequenced in a study of OX40 agonist ivuxolimab in advanced cancers. Libraries were prepared by immunoSEQ multiplex PCR; TCRdb keeps only in-frame clonotypes and omits some of them. Among 68,000 or so clones listed, 65% to 90% were seen once. The sequences come from CD4+ or CD8+ T cells sorted from blood, collected in a trial of the OX40 agonist ivuxolimab. The receptors come from an adult with an advanced solid tumor such as melanoma, head and neck, liver or kidney cancer.

This rearrangement joins TRBV7-9 to TRBJ2-6, with TRBD1 as a possible D gene (6 bases). This CDR3 region has 19 residues. Per germline, CDR1 SEHNR and CDR2 FQNEAQ (reference sequence). Trimming removed 5 bases at V and 1 base at J, with 21 bases between. The CDR3: CASSKGQQLLLSGANVLTF. The CDR3 DNA is TGTGCCAGCAGCAAAGGACAGCAGCTACTTTTATCTGGGGCCAACGTCCTGACTTTC.

The genes are TRBV7-8 and TRBJ2-5, with a possible D match to TRBD2 (6 bases). V gave up 5 bases and J gave up 0 bases, with 16 bases separating them. Germline CDR1 is SGHVS and CDR2 is FQNEAQ. CDR3 size: 16 residues. CDR3 sequence reads: CASSPGLLSNQETQYF. The CDR3 region has the DNA TGTGCCAGCAGCCCGGGACTCCTGAGTAACCAAGAGACCCAGTACTTC.

The chain has TRBV5-4 and TRBJ2-1; D is unclear. The CDR3 loop spans 15 amino acids. CDR1 SGHNT and CDR2 YYREEE come from the germline V gene (reference sequence). The V end was cut by 6 bases, the J end by 6 bases, with 19 bases between. CDR3 nucleotides: TGTGCCAGCATCCGGTGGGGAACCGCGGCCAATGAGCAGTTCTTC. Encoded protein: CASIRWGTAANEQFF.

This clone was observed a handful of times. The same CDR3 can be traced to other DNA sequences in this sample. The chain is built from TRBV27 and TRBJ2-7; D could derive from TRBD1 or TRBD2 (6 bases each). CDR3 length equals 13 residues. The germline gives CDR1 MNHEY, CDR2 SMNVEV (reference sequence). Trimming cost V 6 bases and J 4 bases, with 13 bases left between them. CDR3 amino acids: CASSRGRGYEQYF. CDR3 DNA: TGTGCCAGCAGCCGGGGGCGCGGATACGAGCAGTACTTC.

The J gene is TRBJ1-3, the V gene TRBV2; the match to TRBD1 covers 9 bases. The ends lost 8 bases at V and 5 bases at J; junction bases unmatched: 4. Germline CDR1 is SNHLY and CDR2 is FYNNEI. The CDR3 is made up of 13 amino acids. CDR3 sequence reads: CASPGTGRNTIYF. CDR3 DNA sequence: TGTGCCAGCCCCGGGACAGGGCGAAACACCATATATTTT. Full variable domain (remainder filled in from reference TRBV2 and TRBJ1-3): EPEVTQTPSHQVTQMGQEVILRCVPISNHLYFYWYRQILGQKVEFLVSFYNNEISEKSEIFDDQFSVERPDGSNFTLKIRSTKLEDSAMYFCASPGTGRNTIYFGEGSWLTVV.

This chain joins TRBV6-1 and TRBJ1-1; D is uncertain. Germline CDR1 MNHNS, CDR2 SASEGT. Trimming shortened V by 7 bases and J by 0 bases, and 9 bases separated the two germline ends. The CDR3 contains 13 residues. CDR3 coding DNA: TGTGCCAGCACGAGGGTGATGAACACTGAAGCTTTCTTT. Translation: CASTRVMNTEAFF.

The chain joins TRBV7-9 to TRBJ1-2; D uncertain. Trimming removed 2 bases at V and 14 bases at J, with 18 bases between. The CDR3 totals 13 residues. Per germline, CDR1 SEHNR and CDR2 FQNEAQ (reference sequence). The CDR3 DNA reads as TGTGCCAGCAGCTTACAGCGTATGGGAAGATGGACCTTC. Encoded protein: CASSLQRMGRWTF.

V and J are TRBV5-1 and TRBJ1-4, with D possibly TRBD1 on 5 matching bases. The CDR3 totals 17 residues. The germline gives CDR1 SGHRS, CDR2 YFSETQ. Trimming took 0 bases from V and 0 from J, leaving 12 bases between them. This chain's CDR3 is CASSLGRAGSTNEKLFF. CDR3 DNA: TGCGCCAGCAGCTTGGGCAGGGCGGGATCAACTAATGAAAAACTGTTTTTT.

The rearrangement links TRBV18 to TRBJ1-4; TRBD1 matches 10 bases. The trim removed 4 bases at V and 7 bases at J, leaving 3 bases unmatched. From germline, CDR1 is KGHSH and CDR2 LQKENI. This CDR3 region has 14 residues. CDR3 amino acids: CASSHGTGAEKLFF. In nucleotides, the CDR3 is TGTGCCAGCTCACACGGGACAGGGGCTGAAAAACTGTTTTTT.

The chain is built from TRBV19 and TRBJ2-3, with 8 bases aligning to TRBD1. The V segment lost 3 bases and the J segment 3 bases; nucleotides outside the gene matches: 14. Looked up from germline, CDR1 is LNHDA and CDR2 is SQIVND (reference sequence). The CDR3 has 18 amino acids. The CDR3 region has the DNA TGTGCCAGTAGTATCTTTGCGGGGCGGACAGGGAGGACAGATACGCAGTATTTT. Its translation: CASSIFAGRTGRTDTQYF.

The CDR3 protein is CASSLVRGGATDTQYF. The CDR3 coding sequence is TGTGCCAGCAGCTTAGTCCGCGGGGGGGCAACAGATACGCAGTATTTT. The rearrangement links TRBV7-2 to TRBJ2-3, with 9 bases that match TRBD2. Germline lookup yields CDR1 SGHTA and CDR2 FQGNSA. The CDR3 is 16 residues long. The V gene end was trimmed by 1 base and the J gene end by 3 bases; junction bases not matched to a gene: 5.

This sequence joins TRBV9 and TRBJ2-3; D may be TRBD2 (5 bases). Per the germline V gene, CDR1 is SGDLS and CDR2 is YYNGEE. The CDR3 sequence is 12 residues long. V was cut by 6 bases and J by 5 bases, with 10 bases left in between. The CDR3 loop is CASTPGGDTQYF. Written as DNA, the CDR3 is TGTGCCAGCACCCCAGGAGGAGATACGCAGTATTTT. The whole variable domain, filled in from reference TRBV9 and TRBJ2-3, reads DSGVTQTPKHLITATGQRVTLRCSPRSGDLSVYWYQQSLDQGLQFLIQYYNGEERAKGNILERFSAQQFPDLHSELNLSSLELGDSALYFCASTPGGDTQYFGPGTRLTVL.

V usage is TRBV5-1 and J usage is TRBJ2-2; 10 bases fit TRBD1. The germline V gene encodes CDR1 SGHRS and CDR2 YFSETQ. CDR3 size: 15 residues. Trimming took 8 bases from V and 5 from J; bases not matched to a gene: 9. The CDR3 spells CASNRDRGLTGELFF. The CDR3 DNA reads TGCGCCAGTAATCGCGACAGGGGGCTTACCGGGGAGCTGTTTTTT.

Regarding this clone: Compared with germline, one end of the junction differs, possibly owing to a read error. The rearrangement links TRBV7-8 to TRBJ2-1, with 7 bases identical to TRBD2. This CDR3 comprises 11 residues. Germline V gives CDR1 SGHVS, CDR2 FQNEAQ. Written as DNA, the CDR3 is TGTGCCAGCAGCTTGGCTAGCGGCCTGATCTTC. It encodes CASSLASGLIF.

The chain joins TRBV2 to TRBJ2-3; TRBD1 agrees at 10 bases. Trimming removed 4 bases from V and 6 bases from J; junction bases left unmatched: 4. The CDR3 loop spans 14 amino acids. Per the germline V gene, CDR1 is SNHLY and CDR2 is FYNNEI. This CDR3 is CASSGRTGGDTQYF. CDR3 nucleotides: TGTGCCAGCAGTGGACGGACAGGGGGGGATACGCAGTATTTT.

This sequence joins TRBV27 and TRBJ2-5; possible D gene TRBD1, 6 bases. V lost 2 bases and J lost 5, with 21 bases in between. CDR3 length: 17 residues. Germline CDR1 is MNHEY and CDR2 is SMNVEV (reference sequence). This CDR3 is CASSLEANPVRGETQYF. CDR3 in DNA: TGTGCCAGCAGTTTAGAGGCCAACCCGGTGAGGGGGGAGACCCAGTACTTC.

The chain combines TRBV6-1 with TRBJ1-1; D gene uncertain. V lost 4 bases to trimming and J lost 5 bases, with 11 bases between them. The CDR3 is made up of 13 amino acids. Germline lookup yields CDR1 MNHNS and CDR2 SASEGT. The chain's CDR3 is CASSVKVETEAFF. CDR3 bases: TGTGCCAGCAGTGTTAAGGTTGAGACTGAAGCTTTCTTT.

This clone was observed a handful of times. The V call is TRBV6-5, the J call TRBJ1-3; TRBD1 is a possible D gene (5 bases). V was shortened by 1 base and J by 10 bases, with 5 bases between the two germline ends. In germline, CDR1 is MNHEY, CDR2 SVGAGI. The CDR3 is made up of 11 amino acids. The CDR3 region is CASSYWGTIYF. CDR3 sequence (DNA): TGTGCCAGCAGTTACTGGGGGACCATATATTTT.